These T cell receptor beta chains were read from a single sample in a study of graft-versus-host responses after intestinal transplantation. No cognate antigen is known for these TCRs. Repertoires were generated with immunoSEQ multiplex PCR, while TCRdb's copy carries only in-frame clones and drops some. Among tens of thousands of clones listed, around 90% were seen once. Source: unstimulated CD8+ T cells sorted from spleen or lymph node cells, taken before intestinal transplant. The receptors come from a human donor who received an intestinal transplant. CDR3s include the opening cysteine and the closing phenylalanine or tryptophan. The D gene is left open where the match is weak. Clone size is stated in some rows and not others, as once, few, many or a class when expanded.

D	V	J	size	CDR3	DNA
TRBD2	TRBV6-4	TRBJ2-3	NA	CASSDSKSGGGTDTQYF	TGTGCCAGCAGTGACTCGAAAAGCGGGGGCGGCACAGATACGCAGTATTTT
NA	TRBV11-1	TRBJ2-1	NA	CASSLFSGHNEQFF	TGTGCCAGCAGCTTATTTTCAGGGCACAATGAGCAGTTCTTC
TRBD2	TRBV15	TRBJ2-2	once	CATRRETLNTGELFF	TGTGCCACCCGGCGGGAGACCTTGAACACCGGGGAGCTGTTTTTT
NA	TRBV27	TRBJ2-7	NA	CASSIGISAEQYF	TGTGCCAGCAGCATAGGAATTAGTGCCGAGCAGTACTTC
TRBD2	TRBV2	TRBJ2-1	NA	CASSHPLAGGSGEQFF	TGTGCCAGCAGTCACCCCCTAGCGGGAGGTTCTGGGGAGCAGTTCTTC
TRBD1	TRBV9	TRBJ1-6	NA	CASSPSGTVNSPLHF	TGTGCCAGCAGCCCCTCCGGGACAGTTAATTCACCCCTCCACTTT
NA	TRBV6-1	TRBJ1-3	NA	CASSPTGTSGNTIYF	TGTGCCAGCAGTCCTACCGGGACTTCTGGAAACACCATATATTTT
NA	TRBV4-1	TRBJ2-5	NA	CASSQDQVQETQYF	TGCGCCAGCAGCCAAGATCAGGTCCAAGAGACCCAGTACTTC
NA	TRBV18	TRBJ2-4	NA	CASSPPGYRDDQNIQYF	TGTGCCAGCTCACCACCGGGGTACAGGGATGATCAAAACATTCAGTACTTC
NA	TRBV11-2	TRBJ2-1	NA	CASSLTGGEQFF	TGTGCCAGCAGCTTAACAGGTGGGGAGCAGTTCTTC
TRBD1	TRBV10-3	TRBJ2-7	NA	CAITSLRVRQGYEQYF	TGTGCCATCACGTCTCTTAGGGTGAGACAGGGCTACGAGCAGTACTTC
NA	TRBV9	TRBJ2-3	NA	CASSVGEGERTDTQYF	TGTGCCAGCAGCGTAGGGGAGGGGGAACGCACAGATACGCAGTATTTT
NA	TRBV6-6	TRBJ2-7	NA	CASSPQPNYEQYF	TGTGCCAGCAGTCCGCAGCCGAACTACGAGCAGTACTTC
TRBD2	TRBV23-1	TRBJ2-2	NA	CASINGASGGANTGELFF	TGCGCCAGCATTAACGGGGCTAGCGGGGGGGCGAACACCGGGGAGCTGTTTTTT
NA	TRBV27	TRBJ2-1	NA	CASSLPGNNEQFF	TGTGCCAGCAGTTTACCGGGAAACAATGAGCAGTTCTTC
NA	TRBV7-2	TRBJ2-1	NA	CASSLDGPYQFF	TGTGCCAGCAGCTTAGACGGGCCGTATCAGTTCTTC
NA	TRBV5-1	TRBJ1-4	once	CASSPSWEDNEKLFF	TGCGCCAGCAGCCCGTCATGGGAGGATAATGAAAAACTGTTTTTT
TRBD2	TRBV5-1	TRBJ2-2	NA	CASSLIPSGENTGELFF	TGCGCCAGCAGCTTGATCCCTAGCGGGGAGAACACCGGGGAGCTGTTTTTT
TRBD2	TRBV4-2	TRBJ2-7	NA	CASSQDRGELAGGEQYF	TGTGCCAGCAGCCAAGATCGTGGGGAACTAGCGGGAGGGGAGCAGTACTTC
TRBD1	TRBV19	TRBJ2-7	NA	CASSIGQGYEQYF	TGTGCCAGTAGTATAGGACAGGGCTACGAGCAGTACTTC
TRBD1	TRBV16	TRBJ1-6	NA	CASSPSGQNSPLHF	TGTGCCAGCAGCCCATCGGGACAGAATTCACCCCTCCACTTT
NA	TRBV29-1	TRBJ2-7	NA	CSVVLTGKGYEQYF	TGCAGCGTTGTACTAACAGGGAAAGGCTACGAGCAGTACTTC
NA	TRBV27	TRBJ2-2	once	CASSPGQLNTGELFF	TGTGCCAGCAGTCCCGGTCAACTTAACACCGGGGAGCTGTTTTTT
NA	TRBV30	TRBJ2-5	NA	CAWSVGGLETQYF	TGTGCCTGGAGTGTAGGGGGGTTAGAGACCCAGTACTTC
NA	TRBV12-5	TRBJ1-1	NA	CASGLQGIEAFF	TGTGCTAGTGGTTTGCAGGGGATAGAAGCTTTCTTT
NA	TRBV12-5	TRBJ1-1	NA	CASGLASIGRGTEAFF	TGTGCTAGTGGTTTGGCGTCGATTGGTCGGGGCACTGAAGCTTTCTTT
TRBD1	TRBV19	TRBJ1-5	NA	CASRVLTGSNQPQHF	TGTGCCAGTAGGGTCCTGACAGGGAGCAATCAGCCCCAGCATTTT
NA	TRBV2	TRBJ1-1	NA	CASTYREAFF	TGTGCCAGCACCTACAGGGAAGCTTTCTTT
NA	TRBV7-9	TRBJ2-4	NA	CASSLGFVRNTAKNIQYF	TGTGCCAGCAGCTTAGGATTTGTTCGCAACACAGCCAAAAACATTCAGTACTTC
TRBD1	TRBV19	TRBJ1-2	NA	CASSYRGTGYYGYTF	TGTGCCAGTAGTTACAGGGGCACGGGCTACTATGGCTACACCTTC
NA	TRBV19	TRBJ2-7	NA	CASSPTGKSYEQYF	TGTGCCAGTAGTCCGACAGGAAAAAGCTACGAGCAGTACTTC
NA	TRBV6-5	TRBJ1-2	NA	CASRSGPFYGYTF	TGTGCCAGCAGATCCGGGCCTTTCTATGGCTACACCTTC
TRBD2	TRBV11-1	TRBJ2-7	NA	CASSTWTSGGASYEQYF	TGTGCCAGCAGCACCTGGACTAGCGGGGGGGCATCCTACGAGCAGTACTTC